This T cell receptor (beta chain) was captured by sequencing in a study of blood T cell repertoires in COVID-19. Across the study: Donors in the United States, Italy and Spain gave samples during acute or convalescent COVID-19. Sources were T cells, B-cell-depleted T cells, or PBMCs; the material itself was cDNA or gDNA.

Germline V gene data show CDR1 as SGHRS and CDR2 as YFSETQ. The trim removed 1 base at V and 1 base at J, leaving 3 bases unmatched. The CDR3 is made up of 15 amino acids. In the original analysis: Using reference gene primer amplification, nucleated cell counts were estimated. The table came from immunoSEQ multiplex PCR; TCRdb's copy has only in-frame clones and leaves some out. V and J calls and clone size are as listed in that table; D and trimming were resolved from the DNA. Of around 84,000 clones in the sample, around 87% were seen once. J is TRBJ2-3 and V is TRBV5-1, with TRBD2 identical over 7 bases. Sequencing was done on a sample of peripheral blood. The clonotype was recovered from an older man with active or convalescent COVID-19. The CDR3 sequence: CASSLQLARTDTQYF. The CDR3 nucleotides read TGCGCCAGCAGCTTGCAACTAGCGCGCACAGATACGCAGTATTTT.